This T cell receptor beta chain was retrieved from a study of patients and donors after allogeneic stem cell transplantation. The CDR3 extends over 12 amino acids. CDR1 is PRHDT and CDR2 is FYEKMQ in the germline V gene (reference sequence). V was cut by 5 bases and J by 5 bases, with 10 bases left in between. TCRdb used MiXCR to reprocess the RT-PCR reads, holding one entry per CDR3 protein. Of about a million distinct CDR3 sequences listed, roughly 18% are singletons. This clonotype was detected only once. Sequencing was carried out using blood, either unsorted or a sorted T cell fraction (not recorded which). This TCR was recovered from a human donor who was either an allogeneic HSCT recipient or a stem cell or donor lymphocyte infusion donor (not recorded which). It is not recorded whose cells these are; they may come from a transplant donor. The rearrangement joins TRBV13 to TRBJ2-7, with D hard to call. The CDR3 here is CASSLQNHEQYF. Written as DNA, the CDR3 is TGTGCCAGCAGCCTTCAAAATCACGAGCAGTACTTC. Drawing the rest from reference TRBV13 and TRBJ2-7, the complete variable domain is AAGVIQSPRHLIKEKRETATLKCYPIPRHDTVYWYQQGPGQDPQFLISFYEKMQSDKGSIPDRFSAQQFSDYHSELNMSSLELGDSALYFCASSLQNHEQYFGPGTRLTVT.